The 20 T cell receptor beta chains listed next were all sequenced from one sample in a study of CXCR3-negative and CXCR3-positive naive CD8 T cells. The libraries of TRB cDNA were constructed through 5' RACE using UMI labels. Reanalyzing the 5' RACE reads, TCRdb keeps one entry per CDR3 protein, without DNA. The table lists about 39,000 distinct CDR3 sequences, with roughly 7.7% in the top ten. The specimen was memory CD8+ T cells from blood. These receptors were obtained from a human donor in good health. Some clones in this sample may be carry-over from other donors' samples.

The chain has TRBV20-1 and TRBJ2-4; with no DNA, the TCRdb D assignment of TRBD2 cannot be verified. The length of the CDR3 is 13 residues. Germline loops: CDR1 DFQATT, CDR2 SNEGSKA (reference sequence). The CDR3 spells CSAIAGGENIQYF.

The CDR3 loop reads CASSPGVKYEQYF. This chain connects TRBV7-9 to TRBJ2-7; the D call of TRBD1 rests on TCRdb alone, since no DNA is present to check it. Per germline, CDR1 SEHNR and CDR2 FQNEAQ (reference sequence). The CDR3 covers 13 residues. The complete variable domain, with remaining parts taken from reference TRBV7-9 and TRBJ2-7, reads DTGVSQNPRHKITKRGQNVTFRCDPISEHNRLYWYRQTLGQGPEFLTYFQNEAQLEKSRLLSDRFSAERPKGSFSTLEIQRTEQGDSAMYLCASSPGVKYEQYFGPGTRLTVT.

This chain joins TRBV28 and TRBJ2-7; with no DNA, the TCRdb D assignment of TRBD1 cannot be verified. Germline V gives CDR1 MDHEN, CDR2 SYDVKM. CDR3 length: 17 residues. The CDR3 sequence: CASSFDSDRGPSYEQYF.

This rearrangement joins TRBV15 to TRBJ2-5; TCRdb picks TRBD1, but there is no DNA to check that call. Germline CDR1 reads LNHNV; CDR2 reads YYDKDF (reference sequence). The CDR3 is made up of 15 amino acids. The CDR3 is CATSRVASGAETQYF.

The CDR3 spells CASSVGGDTEAFF. The chain uses TRBV9 and TRBJ1-1; checking the TCRdb D call of TRBD1 is not possible without DNA. CDR3 length: 13 residues. Germline CDR1 and CDR2: SGDLS and YYNGEE.

The chain couples TRBV29-1 to TRBJ2-3; the TCRdb call, TRBD2, lacks DNA for checking. Germline V gives CDR1 SQVTM, CDR2 ANQGSEA. The CDR3 extends over 15 amino acids. The CDR3: CSVEDLAGPEDTQYF.

The rearrangement uses TRBV29-1 and TRBJ2-5; TCRdb outputs TRBD1, but without DNA this stays unchecked. The CDR3 spans 16 residues. Germline V gene lookup returns CDR1 SQVTM and CDR2 ANQGSEA. CDR3 in amino acids: CSAPRGTEASSGTQYF.

This chain joins TRBV5-5 and TRBJ1-5; the D call of TRBD1 rests on TCRdb alone, since no DNA is present to check it. In germline, CDR1 is SGHKS, CDR2 YYEKEE (reference sequence). This CDR3 region has 13 residues. Here the CDR3 reads CASSLTGEQPQHF. Supplemented by reference TRBV5-5 and TRBJ1-5, the full variable domain reads DAGVTQSPTHLIKTRGQQVTLRCSPISGHKSVSWYQQVLGQGPQFIFQYYEKEERGRGNFPDRFSARQFPNYSSELNVNALLLGDSALYLCASSLTGEQPQHFGDGTRLSIL.

This clonotype shows up as medium-sized by frequency. The CDR3 loop reads CASSYSPGQGNTEAFF. The V call is TRBV6-2 or TRBV6-3, the J call TRBJ1-1; with no DNA, the TCRdb D assignment of TRBD1 cannot be verified. CDR1 MNHEY and CDR2 SVGEGT come from the germline V gene. The CDR3 loop spans 16 amino acids.

The genes are TRBV29-1 and TRBJ2-7; TCRdb gives TRBD2 as the D gene, but with no DNA this cannot be confirmed. CDR3 length: 13 amino acids. CDR1 is SQVTM, CDR2 ANQGSEA, per germline. CDR3 loop: CSVRAPRGYEQYF.

The J gene is TRBJ2-7, the V gene TRBV7-6; there is no DNA to check the TCRdb D call of TRBD1. The CDR3 spans 12 residues. Germline CDR1 SGHVS, CDR2 FNYEAQ. CDR3 residues: CASSPAGTEQYF.

This chain joins TRBV21-1 and TRBJ2-5. TRBV21-1 is termed a pseudogene. This CDR3 is built from 13 residues. The CDR3: CASVLADPETQYF.

The J gene is TRBJ2-1, the V gene TRBV6-1. The CDR3 contains 14 residues. Germline V gene sequence: CDR1 MNHNS, CDR2 SASEGT. Here the CDR3 reads CASSEPGAYNEQFF.

The rearrangement uses TRBV9 and TRBJ1-2; absent DNA, TCRdb's TRBD1 call cannot be checked. This CDR3 has 14 amino acids. Germline CDR1 SGDLS, CDR2 YYNGEE. The chain's CDR3 is CASSVAGGGYGYTF.

The rearrangement uses TRBV12-3 or TRBV12-4 and TRBJ2-7; TCRdb outputs TRBD1, but without DNA this stays unchecked. The CDR3 contains 14 residues. CDR3 sequence: CASTLLGGRYEQYF.

This rearrangement joins TRBV20-1 to TRBJ2-5; as DNA is missing, the TRBD2 call by TCRdb cannot be tested. Germline assignment: CDR1 DFQATT and CDR2 SNEGSKA (reference sequence). The CDR3 is made up of 12 amino acids. This chain's CDR3 is CSATGGQETQYF.

The chain is built from TRBV29-1 and TRBJ1-2. There are 17 residues in the CDR3. In germline, CDR1 is SQVTM, CDR2 ANQGSEA. CDR3 sequence reads: CSVEDRLARQNYYGYTF. The whole variable domain, remainder taken from reference TRBV29-1 and TRBJ1-2, is SAVISQKPSRDICQRGTSLTIQCQVDSQVTMMFWYRQQPGQSLTLIATANQGSEATYESGFVIDKFPISRPNLTFSTLTVSNMSPEDSSIYLCSVEDRLARQNYYGYTFGSGTRLTVV.

The J gene is TRBJ2-7, the V gene TRBV29-1; TCRdb selects TRBD1, and the lack of DNA leaves this call unchecked. Germline CDR1 is SQVTM and CDR2 is ANQGSEA. The CDR3 is made up of 13 amino acids. The CDR3 is CSVDGGISYEQYF.

The chain recombines TRBV29-1 with TRBJ2-3. The germline CDR1 and CDR2 sequences are SQVTM and ANQGSEA. This CDR3 contains 12 residues. The CDR3 protein is CSVAFSADTQYF.

The V and J genes are TRBV12-3 or TRBV12-4 and TRBJ1-5; TCRdb's D call, TRBD1, is unchecked because there is no DNA. The CDR3 has 14 amino acids. The CDR3 is CASRGDREGQPQHF.